The rows below give T cell receptor beta chains drawn from one sample of a study of tumor-infiltrating lymphocytes in oesophageal squamous cell carcinoma. MiXCR, run by TCRdb on the PCR reads, gives a single entry per CDR3 protein. This sample has about 12,000 distinct CDR3 sequences; 55% to 70% occur once, and the top ten carry about 34%. The specimen was esophageal tumor tissue. The receptors were sampled from a female donor with esophageal squamous cell carcinoma. Each CDR3 is given with its conserved first and last residue. The order of the fields is clone size, CDR3 length, J gene, V gene, D gene, CDR3 protein, CDR3 DNA. D genes are given only for firm matches. Some rows mark clone size as missing; the rest say once, few, many or name a class of expanded clone.

abundance: .; len: 14; j_gene: TRBJ2-7; v_gene: TRBV28; d_gene: TRBD2; CDR3aa: CASSYRAGSYEQYF; CDR3nt: TGTGCCAGCAGTTATCGAGCGGGATCCTACGAGCAGTACTTC
abundance: few; len: 12; j_gene: TRBJ2-1; v_gene: TRBV7-2; d_gene: .; CDR3aa: CASSLGELEQFF; CDR3nt: TGTGCCAGCAGCTTAGGGGAGCTTGAGCAGTTCTTC
abundance: medium-sized; len: 15; j_gene: TRBJ2-7; v_gene: TRBV11-2; d_gene: TRBD2; CDR3aa: CASSLGRLADYEQYF; CDR3nt: TGTGCCAGCAGCTTAGGGAGACTAGCGGACTACGAGCAGTACTTC
abundance: few; len: 15; j_gene: TRBJ2-7; v_gene: TRBV7-8; d_gene: .; CDR3aa: CASSLSRRGGYEQYF; CDR3nt: TGTGCCAGCAGCTTAAGTCGGAGGGGTGGCTACGAGCAGTACTTC
abundance: .; len: 15; j_gene: TRBJ2-1; v_gene: TRBV7-4; d_gene: .; CDR3aa: CASSSRTVNNSPLHF; CDR3nt: TGTGCCAGCAGCTCCCGGACAGTTAATAATTCACCCCTCCACTTC
abundance: .; len: 16; j_gene: TRBJ2-1; v_gene: TRBV28; d_gene: TRBD1; CDR3aa: CASTPLVGQGRNEQFF; CDR3nt: TGTGCCAGCACCCCGCTGGTGGGACAGGGCAGGAATGAGCAGTTCTTC
abundance: .; len: 17; j_gene: TRBJ2-1; v_gene: TRBV10-3; d_gene: TRBD2; CDR3aa: CAISAGLAGVVGNEQFF; CDR3nt: TGTGCCATCAGTGCGGGACTAGCGGGAGTAGTTGGGAATGAGCAGTTCTTC
abundance: .; len: 15; j_gene: TRBJ2-5; v_gene: TRBV7-3; d_gene: TRBD1; CDR3aa: CASSSTGGAWETQYF; CDR3nt: TGTGCCAGCAGCTCGACAGGGGGCGCGTGGGAGACCCAGTACTTC
abundance: few; len: 11; j_gene: TRBJ2-7; v_gene: TRBV7-2; d_gene: .; CDR3aa: CASSLHYEQYF; CDR3nt: TGTGCCAGCAGTCTCCACTACGAGCAGTACTTC
abundance: few; len: 14; j_gene: TRBJ2-7; v_gene: TRBV6-1; d_gene: .; CDR3aa: CASSYYHRTDEQYF; CDR3nt: TGTGCCAGCAGTTATTATCACCGGACAGACGAGCAGTACTTC
abundance: many; len: 11; j_gene: TRBJ1-2; v_gene: TRBV24-1; d_gene: .; CDR3aa: CATSDPTGYTF; CDR3nt: TGTGCCACCAGTGATCCAACCGGCTACACCTTC
abundance: .; len: 17; j_gene: TRBJ2-1; v_gene: TRBV28; d_gene: TRBD2; CDR3aa: CASSWASGRSTYNEQFF; CDR3nt: TGTGCCAGCAGTTGGGCTAGCGGGAGGTCCACCTACAATGAGCAGTTCTTC
abundance: .; len: 15; j_gene: TRBJ2-1; v_gene: TRBV7-9; d_gene: TRBD2; CDR3aa: CASRTSGGSYNEQFF; CDR3nt: TGTGCCAGCAGGACTAGCGGGGGATCCTACAATGAGCAGTTCTTC
abundance: once; len: 14; j_gene: TRBJ1-6; v_gene: TRBV6-1; d_gene: TRBD1; CDR3aa: CASGLRTGSSPLHF; CDR3nt: TGTGCCAGCGGACTACGGACAGGAAGTTCACCCCTCCACTTT